These 23 T cell receptor beta chains were all obtained from the same sample, sequenced in a study of shared clonotypes between healthy human individuals. Libraries were prepared by immunoSEQ multiplex PCR; TCRdb keeps only in-frame clonotypes and omits some of them. The data show about 2.3 million clones, 85% to 95% seen once. Sequencing was done on a sample of naive CD4+ T cells from PBMCs. Subset meaning: CD45RA+ positively selected. These receptors came from a man aged 18 to 30 in good health. Some clones in this sample may be carry-over from other donors' samples.

In its sample, this clone was seen once. V gene TRBV28 combines with J gene TRBJ2-7; a possible D gene is TRBD2 (6 bases). Germline CDR1 is MDHEN and CDR2 is SYDVKM. Trimming stripped 9 bases from V and 4 bases from J, with 13 bases between. This CDR3 contains 12 residues. The CDR3 nucleotides are TGTGCCAGTTGCGAGCGGGCTTACGAGCAGTACTTC. Amino acids: CASCERAYEQYF.

The CDR3 sequence is CASARGGQGVPRSSLKGQPQHF. The CDR3 coding sequence is TGCGCCAGCGCCAGAGGGGGACAGGGGGTTCCCCGAAGTAGTCTTAAGGGTCAGCCCCAGCATTTT. This chain joins TRBV4-1 and TRBJ1-5; 11 bases align to TRBD1. Per germline, CDR1 MGHRA and CDR2 YSYEKL. With 8 bases clipped from V and 6 bases from J, the junction kept 30 bases outside the gene matches. The CDR3 has 22 amino acids.

About this clone: The sample holds other DNA sequences that translate to the same CDR3. The V call is TRBV19, the J call TRBJ2-7, with TRBD1 matching over 10 bases. This CDR3 contains 16 residues. The ends lost 5 bases at V and 4 bases at J; junction bases unmatched: 11. Germline V CDR1 and CDR2: LNHDA, SQIVND (reference sequence). The CDR3 reads CASSVLPGQGSYEQYF. The CDR3 DNA follows: TGTGCCAGTAGTGTACTACCGGGACAGGGGAGTTACGAGCAGTACTTC.

This chain uses TRBV5-1 with TRBJ2-3; no clear D gene. V gave up 2 bases and J gave up 4 bases, with 5 bases separating them. The germline V gene has CDR1 SGHRS and CDR2 YFSETQ. The CDR3 runs 12 residues. CDR3 coding DNA: TGCGCCAGCAGCTTTCGGGCAGATACGCAGTATTTT. Protein sequence: CASSFRADTQYF.

The chain recombines TRBV20-1 with TRBJ1-1; the D is unclear. The length of the CDR3 is 11 residues. The ends were cut back, 6 bases at V and 7 bases at J, with 12 bases in the middle. The germline gives CDR1 DFQATT, CDR2 SNEGSKA (reference sequence). CDR3 nucleotides: TGCAGTGCCAAGGGAATAAATGAAGCTTTCTTT. This sequence encodes CSAKGINEAFF.

DNA for the CDR3: TGTGCCAGCAGCCAAGAGTCAGGGAAGGCTTACGAGCAGTACTTC. Its translation: CASSQESGKAYEQYF. The rearrangement joins TRBV4-2 to TRBJ2-7; D is possibly TRBD1 (5 bases). Germline V gene data show CDR1 as LGHNA and CDR2 as YNFKEQ. V gave up 0 bases and J gave up 4 bases, with 13 bases separating them. The CDR3 runs to 15 residues.

The rearrangement uses TRBV6-8 and TRBJ2-5; tentative D call: TRBD2 (5 bases). From germline, CDR1 is MNHGY and CDR2 SAAAGT. The CDR3 runs to 16 residues. The V and J ends lost 7 bases and 5 bases respectively, with 23 bases between them. This CDR3 is CASMDPELAPGETQYF. The CDR3, as DNA: TGTGCCAGCATGGATCCCGAGTTGGCCCCGGGGGAGACCCAGTACTTC.

The genes are TRBV10-2 and TRBJ2-1; TRBD2 aligns across 11 bases. The germline gives CDR1 WSHSY, CDR2 SAAADI. J gave up 8 bases and V 6 bases, and 9 bases lay outside the gene matches. The CDR3 is made up of 15 amino acids. This CDR3 reads CASRRFTSGSDEQFF. In nucleotides, the CDR3 is TGCGCCAGCAGGCGATTTACTAGCGGGAGTGATGAGCAGTTCTTC.

The rearrangement uses TRBV5-1 and TRBJ2-2, with unresolved D. The V end was cut by 3 bases, the J end by 5 bases, with 14 bases between. This CDR3 contains 15 residues. Germline-derived CDR1 and CDR2 are SGHRS and YFSETQ. CDR3 region: CASSSDAPATGELFF. The CDR3, as DNA: TGCGCCAGCAGCTCGGACGCCCCGGCGACCGGGGAGCTGTTTTTT.

This clone came up once. Other DNA sequences of this sample code for an identical CDR3. The chain has TRBV9 and TRBJ2-2; D is unresolved. CDR1 is SGDLS, CDR2 YYNGEE, per germline. V was pared by 4 bases and J by 3 bases, with 4 bases between. This CDR3 is built from 12 residues. The CDR3 region is CASSPYTGELFF. CDR3 sequence (DNA): TGTGCCAGCAGCCCCTACACCGGGGAGCTGTTTTTT.

As concerns this clone: This same CDR3 is encoded by further DNA sequences in the sample. The chain carries TRBV5-1 and TRBJ2-3; no definite D call. This CDR3 has 13 residues. Trimming removed 1 base at V and 2 bases at J, with 5 bases between. Germline CDR1 reads SGHRS; CDR2 reads YFSETQ. CDR3 in amino acids: CASSLSPTDTQYF. CDR3 nucleotides: TGCGCCAGCAGCTTGAGCCCCACAGATACGCAGTATTTT.

J is TRBJ1-2 and V is TRBV18, with D tentatively TRBD1 (6 bases). Trimming stripped 3 bases from V and 7 bases from J, with 18 bases between. The CDR3 extends over 15 amino acids. From germline, CDR1 is KGHSH and CDR2 LQKENI. The CDR3 bases are TGTGCCAGCTCACCTTCGCTGGGCAGGGGAAGTGGCTACACCTTC. Residues: CASSPSLGRGSGYTF.

This chain links TRBV5-1 with TRBJ2-1; the match to TRBD1 covers 12 bases. CDR1 and CDR2 (germline): SGHRS, YFSETQ. The CDR3 length is 16 residues. V trimming: 6 bases; J trimming: 9 bases; junction bases outside the gene matches: 13. Here the CDR3 DNA reads TGCGCCAGCATCCCGGGACAGGGGGCCGTCTACGGTGAGCAGTTCTTC. Amino acids: CASIPGQGAVYGEQFF.

The genes are TRBV6-5 and TRBJ2-3; 7 bases match TRBD2. CDR1 MNHEY and CDR2 SVGAGI come from the germline V gene. After removal of 4 bases from V and 0 bases from J, the junction contained 7 bases not matched to a gene. There are 16 residues in the CDR3. The CDR3 loop reads CASSSYSGSSTDTQYF. As DNA, the CDR3 is TGTGCCAGCAGTTCTTATAGCGGGTCTAGCACAGATACGCAGTATTTT.

A word on this clone: Distinct nucleotide sequences in the sample also encode this CDR3. This chain joins TRBV5-1 and TRBJ1-4; D not certain. The CDR3 length is 14 residues. CDR1 SGHRS and CDR2 YFSETQ come from the germline V gene. V lost 0 bases to trimming and J lost 7 bases, with 10 bases between them. The CDR3 spells CASSLGPAGEKLFF. The CDR3, as DNA: TGCGCCAGCAGCTTGGGACCCGCGGGTGAAAAACTGTTTTTT.

This rearrangement joins TRBV5-1 to TRBJ2-3, with a possible D match to TRBD2 (5 bases). The CDR3 extends over 15 amino acids. The V and J ends lost 4 bases and 0 bases respectively, with 12 bases between them. Looked up from germline, CDR1 is SGHRS and CDR2 is YFSETQ. The CDR3 DNA reads TGCGCCAGCAGCACCAACCCGGGGAGCACAGATACGCAGTATTTT. Encoded protein: CASSTNPGSTDTQYF. The full variable domain, in which reference TRBV5-1 and TRBJ2-3 provide the parts outside the CDR3, is KAGVTQTPRYLIKTRGQQVTLSCSPISGHRSVSWYQQTPGQGLQFLFEYFSETQRNKGNFPGRFSGRQFSNSRSEMNVSTLELGDSALYLCASSTNPGSTDTQYFGPGTRLTVL.

CDR3 in amino acids: CASSLREGAYGYTF. The CDR3 DNA reads TGTGCCAGCAGCTTAAGGGAGGGTGCCTATGGCTACACCTTC. This chain connects TRBV7-8 to TRBJ1-2; D call uncertain. Trimming removed 2 bases from V and 4 bases from J, with 11 bases in between. Per the germline V gene, CDR1 is SGHVS and CDR2 is FQNEAQ. This CDR3 comprises 14 residues. The whole variable domain, remainder taken from reference TRBV7-8 and TRBJ1-2, is GAGVSQSPRYKVAKRGQDVALRCDPISGHVSLFWYQQALGQGPEFLTYFQNEAQLDKSGLPSDRFFAERPEGSVSTLKIQRTQQEDSAVYLCASSLREGAYGYTFGSGTRLTVV.

The chain uses TRBV5-4 and TRBJ2-7; 7 positions match TRBD1. Per the germline V gene, CDR1 is SGHNT and CDR2 is YYREEE (reference sequence). V was clipped by 3 bases and J by 2 bases; unmatched bases: 5. The CDR3 is 14 residues long. CDR3 DNA: TGTGCCAGCAGCTATGAAACAGGGGCCTACGAGCAGTACTTC. Residues: CASSYETGAYEQYF. Full variable domain (rest looked up from reference TRBV5-4 and TRBJ2-7): ETGVTQSPTHLIKTRGQQVTLRCSSQSGHNTVSWYQQALGQGPQFIFQYYREEENGRGNFPPRFSGLQFPNYSSELNVNALELDDSALYLCASSYETGAYEQYFGPGTRLTVT.

J is TRBJ1-2 and V is TRBV5-1, with a weak D call TRBD1 (6 bases). The CDR3 consists of 15 residues. CDR1 SGHRS and CDR2 YFSETQ come from the germline V gene. V gave up 6 bases and J gave up 4 bases, with 19 bases separating them. CDR3 in DNA: TGCGCCAGCATGGCCGGGGGCTCGACCGCCTATGGCTACACCTTC. Its protein is CASMAGGSTAYGYTF.

The chain couples TRBV4-1 to TRBJ2-3; 11 bases match TRBD2. The CDR3 covers 18 residues. Germline V gene lookup returns CDR1 MGHRA and CDR2 YSYEKL. The J segment lost 0 bases and the V segment lost 1 base, leaving 6 bases of the junction unmatched. The CDR3 loop is CASSQGRLAGTSTDTQYF. CDR3 nucleotides: TGCGCCAGCAGCCAAGGGAGACTAGCGGGGACTAGCACAGATACGCAGTATTTT.

For this clone: This sample also contains other DNA sequences that code for the same CDR3. This chain joins TRBV19 and TRBJ1-2; TRBD1 is a possible D gene (5 bases). Looked up from germline, CDR1 is LNHDA and CDR2 is SQIVND (reference sequence). The ends were cut back, 6 bases at V and 0 bases at J, with 8 bases in the middle. This CDR3 is 13 amino acids long. CDR3 in amino acids: CASRTTANYGYTF. In nucleotides, the CDR3 is TGTGCCAGTAGGACGACAGCTAACTATGGCTACACCTTC.

Details on this clone: Within the sample, other DNA sequences also encode this same CDR3. The chain combines TRBV28 with TRBJ2-7, with 8 bases that match TRBD1. With V trimmed by 6 bases and J by 7 bases, 8 bases remained unmatched. Germline CDR1 MDHEN, CDR2 SYDVKM. This CDR3 comprises 13 residues. CDR3 protein: CASSPGQGGEQYF. The CDR3 bases are TGTGCCAGCAGCCCTGGACAGGGCGGAGAGCAGTACTTC.

The rearrangement uses TRBV7-9 and TRBJ2-4; D uncertain. Per the germline V gene, CDR1 is SEHNR and CDR2 is FQNEAQ (reference sequence). The V and J ends lost 5 bases and 8 bases respectively, with 25 bases between them. The CDR3 loop spans 17 amino acids. The CDR3 DNA reads as TGTGCCAGCAGCCCCTACCCCCGGAGTTCCAACGCGGACATTCAGTACTTC. This sequence encodes CASSPYPRSSNADIQYF.